This T cell receptor (beta chain) was obtained from a study of blood T cell repertoires in COVID-19. Using immunoSEQ multiplex PCR, the repertoire was profiled, and TCRdb retains in-frame clones only, with some absent. The sample includes around 57,000 clones, 82% seen only once; the top ten take under 25%. This CDR3 is built from 14 residues. J was trimmed by 2 bases and V by 2 bases; bases with no gene match: 3. The V gene's germline CDR1 is MNHEY and CDR2 SVGEGT. The sequence was collected from a woman aged 55-75 years with acute or convalescent COVID-19. Sequenced material: peripheral blood. V and J are TRBV6-2 or TRBV6-3 and TRBJ2-7; 7 bases align to TRBD1. CDR3 in DNA: TGTGCCAGCAGTTACAGGGGGCTAACCTACGAGCAGTACTTC. It codes for CASSYRGLTYEQYF.